A selection of T cell receptor beta chains follows, all from one sample in a study of cytomegalovirus exposure and HLA in healthy donors. This table comes from immunoSEQ multiplex PCR, and its TCRdb copy is limited to in-frame clones, with some not included. This sample has some 180,000 clones, with approximately 84% found just once. Sequencing was performed on PBMCs. The receptor set was obtained from a female donor in good health and CMV-seronegative. Both conserved end residues are part of each CDR3. D genes are given only for firm matches. A clone size is listed for some rows: how often the clone was seen (once, few, many), or a class if it is expanded.

once	NA	TRBJ2-1	TRBV7-3	TGTGCCAGCAGCTTAACCCGGTACAATGAGCAGTTCTTC	CASSLTRYNEQFF
NA	NA	TRBJ1-2	TRBV27	TGTGCCAGCAGTCGGAGTCCTGAGAACTATGGCTACACCTTC	CASSRSPENYGYTF
NA	TRBD1	TRBJ2-5	TRBV27	TGTGCCAGCAGTTTATCCGGGACAGGGGTTGCGCAGTACTTC	CASSLSGTGVAQYF
NA	NA	TRBJ1-2	TRBV30	TGTGCCTGGAGTCGTGGAGGTTACGGCTACACCTTC	CAWSRGGYGYTF
few	NA	TRBJ2-7	TRBV21-1	TGTGCCAGCAGCGGACGGACAGGGTGTAGCGAGCAGTACTTC	CASSGRTGCSEQYF
NA	TRBD2	TRBJ2-7	TRBV6-1	TGTGCCAGCAGGGGACTAGCCTACGAGCAGTACTTC	CASRGLAYEQYF
NA	TRBD1	TRBJ1-5	TRBV4-2	TGTGCCAGCAGCCAAGAGGGGACAGGGCGTCAGCCCCAGCATTTT	CASSQEGTGRQPQHF
NA	NA	TRBJ2-7	TRBV5-1	TGCGCCAGCAGCTTGGCGAGGGTGTGGTCCTACGAGCAGTACTTC	CASSLARVWSYEQYF
NA	TRBD2	TRBJ2-7	TRBV10-3	TGTGCCATCAGGGGAGTGGGGCTAGCGGGAGCCTACGAGCAGTACTTC	CAIRGVGLAGAYEQYF
NA	NA	TRBJ1-1	TRBV2	TGTGCCAGTACACGGGTCTGGGACACTGAAGCTTTCTTT	CASTRVWDTEAFF
NA	TRBD2	TRBJ2-1	TRBV27	TGTGCCAGCAGGTCGACTAGCGCACTTTACAATGAGCAGTTCTTC	CASRSTSALYNEQFF
NA	NA	TRBJ2-3	TRBV27	TGTGCCAGCAGTCTCTACAGGAGACGCACAGATACGCAGTATTTT	CASSLYRRRTDTQYF
NA	TRBD2	TRBJ2-1	TRBV4-2	TGTGCCAGCAGCCCCTGGACTAGCGGAACCTACAATGAGCAGTTCTTC	CASSPWTSGTYNEQFF
NA	NA	TRBJ2-1	TRBV28	TGTGCCGCCGATCCAGGGTCGCATGAGCAGTTCTTC	CAADPGSHEQFF
NA	TRBD1	TRBJ1-2	TRBV28	TGTGCCAGCAGTTTACCGGACAGGGTAGGCTACACCTTC	CASSLPDRVGYTF
once	NA	TRBJ2-5	TRBV5-8	TGTGCCAGCGGCCTAGATAGGGGAGAGACCCAGTACTTC	CASGLDRGETQYF
NA	NA	TRBJ1-3	TRBV5-5	TGTGCCAGCAGCTCGGGGACACCTTACTCTGGAAACACCATATATTTT	CASSSGTPYSGNTIYF
few	NA	TRBJ2-1	TRBV28	TGTGCCAGCAGTTCCCCTCCCAGCGGGCAGTACAATGAGCAGTTCTTC	CASSSPPSGQYNEQFF
NA	NA	TRBJ1-5	TRBV5-1	TGCGCCAGCAGCTTGGGGACGGGGGGTCAGCCCCAGCATTTT	CASSLGTGGQPQHF
NA	NA	TRBJ1-1	TRBV6-5	TGTGCCAGCAGGAAGGAGTGGGGGCAAGCTTTCTTT	CASRKEWGQAFF
NA	NA	TRBJ2-7	TRBV2	TGTGCCAGCAGGGACCCAGGGCGCGAGCAGTACTTC	CASRDPGREQYF
NA	NA	TRBJ1-3	TRBV7-9	TGTGCCAGCAGCTTATTTACCGGTGGAAACACCATATATTTT	CASSLFTGGNTIYF
few	TRBD1	TRBJ1-6	TRBV5-4	TGTGCCAGCAGCTTCAACAGGAGGGGGCGGACTACACCCCTCCACTTT	CASSFNRRGRTTPLHF
NA	NA	TRBJ1-2	TRBV19	TGTGCCAGTAGTATAGGGGCCCGTAACTATGGCTACACCTTC	CASSIGARNYGYTF
NA	TRBD2	TRBJ2-7	TRBV7-2	TGTGCCAGCAGCTTGGGACTAGCGGCTCTCTCCTACGAGCAGTACTTC	CASSLGLAALSYEQYF
NA	TRBD1	TRBJ1-4	TRBV7-3	TGTGCCAGCAGCTTGGGGCACAGGGGGCGGGTTGAAAAACTGTTTTTT	CASSLGHRGRVEKLFF
NA	NA	TRBJ2-5	TRBV7-9	TGTGCCAGCAGCTTACGAGGGGGCGCTAGCGCACAAGAGACCCAGTACTTC	CASSLRGGASAQETQYF
once	NA	TRBJ1-1	TRBV6-5	TGTGCCAGCATCAACTGGAAGGGGAGGGGTGAAGCTTTCTTT	CASINWKGRGEAFF